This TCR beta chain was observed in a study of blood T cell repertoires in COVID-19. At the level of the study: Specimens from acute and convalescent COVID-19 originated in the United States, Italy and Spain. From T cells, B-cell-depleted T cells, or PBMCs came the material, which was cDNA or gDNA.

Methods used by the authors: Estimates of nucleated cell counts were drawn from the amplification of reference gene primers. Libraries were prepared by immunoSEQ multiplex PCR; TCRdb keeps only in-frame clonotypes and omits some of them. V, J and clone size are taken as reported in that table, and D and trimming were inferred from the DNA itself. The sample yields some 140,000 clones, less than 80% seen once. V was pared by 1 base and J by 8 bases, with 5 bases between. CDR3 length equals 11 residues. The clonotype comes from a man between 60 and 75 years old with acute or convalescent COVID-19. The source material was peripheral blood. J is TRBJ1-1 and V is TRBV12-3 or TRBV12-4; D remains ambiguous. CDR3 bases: TGTGCCAGCAGTTTAGGAGGGGAAGCTTTCTTT. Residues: CASSLGGEAFF.